This T cell receptor (beta chain) came from a study of Ad26.COV2.S vaccination and SARS-CoV-2 variants. Treatment of the sample: 15 to 20 received Ad26.COV2.S at low or high dose, single or two shots; several received placebo; per-sample allocation not given. Day 63 after the first injection of vaccine or placebo was the sampling time. Cohort 1b enrolled adults aged 18-55 years in Boston. As its vector, the vaccine had Ad26, which expressed Wuhan-strain SARS-CoV-2 spike. Profiling relied on immunoSEQ multiplex PCR, and the TCRdb table lists in-frame clones only, not all of them. The sample gives about 480,000 clones, about 83% of which show up once; about 13% is in the top ten. The length of the CDR3 is 18 residues. Germline V CDR1 and CDR2: SEHNR, FQNEAQ (reference sequence). J lost 3 bases, V lost 5 bases, and 14 bases had no gene match.

The sequence was collected from a person aged 18-65 years who received the Ad26.COV2.S COVID-19 vaccine or a placebo. V gene TRBV7-9 combines with J gene TRBJ2-7; 12 nucleotides align to TRBD2. The source material was peripheral blood, sampled in a trial of Ad26.COV2.S vaccine versus placebo. CDR3 sequence: CASSRTSRLAGADYEQYF. CDR3 in DNA: TGTGCCAGCAGCAGAACTTCGAGACTAGCGGGAGCAGACTACGAGCAGTACTTC.